This T cell receptor (beta chain) was documented in a study of T cell responses to AZD1222 COVID-19 vaccine. Trimming cost V 3 bases and J 7 bases, with 7 bases left between them. The CDR3 consists of 12 residues. Germline CDR1 DFQATT, CDR2 SNEGSKA (reference sequence). The assay was immunoSEQ multiplex PCR, and TCRdb's table has in-frame clones only and misses some. Here the sample spans around 120,000 clones, about nine tenths being singletons. Study results and caveats: Among vaccine-associated CD4 TCRs, coverage spanned spike, with dominance at 160-218 and 743-854. Spike-specific TCR depth and breadth grew after two AZD1222 doses. Most donors were white British, females outnumbered males, and clonal diversity was possibly underestimated. Repertoires were collected only later (after the peak T cell response had occurred).

A remark on this clone: As yet, its antigen is unknown.

The chain recombines TRBV20-1 with TRBJ1-6; no clear D gene. The origin of this receptor is an adult in good health. The sample here was peripheral blood, taken on day 0 of AZD1222 vaccination. The CDR3 sequence: CSASPGNSPLHF. The CDR3, as DNA: TGCAGTGCTAGTCCGGGGAATTCACCCCTCCACTTT.